The rows below give T cell receptor beta chains drawn from one sample of a study of technical replicates of blood from several donors. Assay: immunoSEQ multiplex PCR; the TCRdb copy retains only in-frame clones and omits some. The table lists 50,000 to 70,000 clones, approximately 88% of them singletons. Material for sequencing was PBMCs. The receptor source for this set is a human donor in good health. Some clones in this sample may be carry-over from other donors' samples. The CDR3 runs from the conserved cysteine through the conserved F or W. D genes are given only for firm matches. Expanded clones get a size class; other rows say once, few or many, or leave the size out.

DNA: TGTGCCAGCAGCTTAGAGGGGGCCCCCGGGGAGCTGTTTTTT
CDR3: CASSLEGAPGELFF
size: NA
V: TRBV7-7
D: TRBD1
J: TRBJ2-2

DNA: TGTGCCACCAGCAGGGGGGCCAAACAGGATAACTATGGCTACACCTTC
CDR3: CATSRGAKQDNYGYTF
size: NA
V: TRBV15
D: NA
J: TRBJ1-2

DNA: TGCAGCGTTGACGGGACATTCTACAATGAGCAGTTCTTC
CDR3: CSVDGTFYNEQFF
size: once
V: TRBV29-1
D: NA
J: TRBJ2-1

DNA: TGTGCCAGCAGCTTAGAACCAGGTGCCTTTGGTTTTGGCTACACCTTC
CDR3: CASSLEPGAFGFGYTF
size: NA
V: TRBV7-3
D: NA
J: TRBJ1-2

DNA: TGTGCCAGCAGGAGGTCGGGAGAGTATACGCAGTATTTT
CDR3: CASRRSGEYTQYF
size: NA
V: TRBV7-3
D: NA
J: TRBJ2-3

DNA: TGTGCCATCAGGCTGACAGGGTACACTGAAGCTTTCTTT
CDR3: CAIRLTGYTEAFF
size: NA
V: TRBV10-3
D: TRBD1
J: TRBJ1-1

DNA: TGTGCCAGCAGTCACCAGGGACAGGGGGCGCGGGGCTACACCTTC
CDR3: CASSHQGQGARGYTF
size: NA
V: TRBV6-6
D: TRBD1
J: TRBJ1-2

DNA: TGTGCCAGCAGCCGCAGGGGGGAGAACTACGAGCAGTACTTC
CDR3: CASSRRGENYEQYF
size: NA
V: TRBV7-8
D: NA
J: TRBJ2-7

DNA: TGTGCCAGCAGCCCAAGGGAGGTCGTACGGGAGCTGTTTTTT
CDR3: CASSPREVVRELFF
size: NA
V: TRBV7-2
D: NA
J: TRBJ2-2

DNA: TGTGCCAGCAGCTTGGGTTCAGGGTTCGGTAATTCACCCCTCCACTTT
CDR3: CASSLGSGFGNSPLHF
size: NA
V: TRBV5-6
D: NA
J: TRBJ1-6

DNA: TGTGCCTGTCAACGGAGGGGCGGAAGCCCCTACGAGCAGTACTTC
CDR3: CACQRRGGSPYEQYF
size: few
V: TRBV27
D: NA
J: TRBJ2-7

DNA: TGTGCCAGCAGCTCGCCGACAGGGGGAGCCGGGGAGCTGTTTTTT
CDR3: CASSSPTGGAGELFF
size: NA
V: TRBV5-4
D: TRBD1
J: TRBJ2-2

DNA: TGTGCCAGCAGCTTCCGTTTTTACACAGATACGCAGTATTTT
CDR3: CASSFRFYTDTQYF
size: NA
V: TRBV5-6
D: NA
J: TRBJ2-3

DNA: TGTGCCAGCACCGACAGGGACAGGGGGCTCAATGAGCAGTTCTTC
CDR3: CASTDRDRGLNEQFF
size: NA
V: TRBV2
D: TRBD1
J: TRBJ2-1

DNA: TGTGCCAGCAGCTTACTCGTGCGGGGACAGTACTTC
CDR3: CASSLLVRGQYF
size: once
V: TRBV7-9
D: NA
J: TRBJ2-7

DNA: TGTGCCAGCAGCTTAGGACTAGCGGGAGGCGATGAGCAGTTCTTC
CDR3: CASSLGLAGGDEQFF
size: NA
V: TRBV7-9
D: TRBD2
J: TRBJ2-1

DNA: TGTGCCAGCAGCTTCGGGAGACAGCCCCAGCATTTT
CDR3: CASSFGRQPQHF
size: few
V: TRBV2
D: NA
J: TRBJ1-5

DNA: TGTGCCAGTAGTATACCCCAGGGGAAGTGGGAAAAACTGTTTTTT
CDR3: CASSIPQGKWEKLFF
size: NA
V: TRBV19
D: NA
J: TRBJ1-4

DNA: TGTGCCTGGAGTGTACCCAGTTCAGGGGGCCAGCCCCAGCATTTT
CDR3: CAWSVPSSGGQPQHF
size: NA
V: TRBV30
D: TRBD1
J: TRBJ1-5

DNA: TGTGCCAGCAGCCAGGGACTAGCGGCCTACGAGCAGTACTTC
CDR3: CASSQGLAAYEQYF
size: once
V: TRBV7-2
D: TRBD2
J: TRBJ2-7

DNA: TGCAGCGTTGAAGTTTCCTCCCGTGAGCAGTTCTTC
CDR3: CSVEVSSREQFF
size: once
V: TRBV29-1
D: NA
J: TRBJ2-1

DNA: TGTGCCAGCAGCGTAGCACCCGCGTCAAGCTACGAGCAGTACTTC
CDR3: CASSVAPASSYEQYF
size: NA
V: TRBV9
D: NA
J: TRBJ2-7

DNA: TGTGCCAGCAGCTTATATATGGGGGGGGGCAGCGGGGAGCTGTTTTTT
CDR3: CASSLYMGGGSGELFF
size: NA
V: TRBV11-2
D: NA
J: TRBJ2-2

DNA: TGCAGCGTTGAAGGAACAGGGTTCGAGCAGTACTTC
CDR3: CSVEGTGFEQYF
size: once
V: TRBV29-1
D: NA
J: TRBJ2-7

DNA: TGTGCCAGCAGCGCCCGACTAGCGGGAGTGCTTGGGGCCAACGTCCTGACTTTC
CDR3: CASSARLAGVLGANVLTF
size: NA
V: TRBV9
D: TRBD2
J: TRBJ2-6

DNA: TGCGCCAGCAGCCAAGCGCTAGCGGGCTTCTACAATGAGCAGTTCTTC
CDR3: CASSQALAGFYNEQFF
size: NA
V: TRBV4-3
D: TRBD2
J: TRBJ2-1

DNA: TGTGCCAGCAGCCAATCTCTTAATAGCGGGAGCTTCTCAGATACGCAGTATTTT
CDR3: CASSQSLNSGSFSDTQYF
size: NA
V: TRBV4-2
D: TRBD2
J: TRBJ2-3

DNA: TGTGCCAGCAGCCCGAGCGGGGGGGCCTACCAGTTCTTC
CDR3: CASSPSGGAYQFF
size: NA
V: TRBV7-9
D: TRBD2
J: TRBJ2-1

DNA: TGTGCCAGCAGCTTAGGGACAGTAATTGAGCAGTACTTC
CDR3: CASSLGTVIEQYF
size: NA
V: TRBV7-9
D: NA
J: TRBJ2-7

DNA: TGTGCCATCAGTGAGGGACAGGGTTTAGACTATGGCTACACCTTC
CDR3: CAISEGQGLDYGYTF
size: NA
V: TRBV10-3
D: TRBD1
J: TRBJ1-2

DNA: TGTGCCAGCACCGACGGCGGGACTCACCCCTACGAGCAGTACTTC
CDR3: CASTDGGTHPYEQYF
size: NA
V: TRBV7-2
D: NA
J: TRBJ2-7

DNA: TGTGCCAGCAGCGTAGAGGGACTTGGGACTAGCGGGAGGGCCTACACAGATACGCAGTATTTT
CDR3: CASSVEGLGTSGRAYTDTQYF
size: NA
V: TRBV9
D: TRBD2
J: TRBJ2-3

DNA: TGCAGCGTTGTGGGACAGGGGAACTATGGCTACACCTTC
CDR3: CSVVGQGNYGYTF
size: NA
V: TRBV29-1
D: TRBD1
J: TRBJ1-2

DNA: TGCGCCAGCAGCTTTGCGGGATCCTACGAGCAGTACTTC
CDR3: CASSFAGSYEQYF
size: NA
V: TRBV5-1
D: NA
J: TRBJ2-7

DNA: TGTGCCAGCAGCTTATTGGGACAGGGAGCTGGAAACACCATATATTTT
CDR3: CASSLLGQGAGNTIYF
size: NA
V: TRBV7-9
D: TRBD1
J: TRBJ1-3

DNA: TGCGCCAGCAGCTTAGTCATGGTTCAAGGGGGAGAGACCCAGTACTTC
CDR3: CASSLVMVQGGETQYF
size: NA
V: TRBV5-1
D: NA
J: TRBJ2-5

DNA: TGTGCCAGCAGCGGCAGCGGCTCCTACGAGCAGTACTTC
CDR3: CASSGSGSYEQYF
size: once
V: TRBV11-3
D: NA
J: TRBJ2-7

DNA: TGTGCCAGCAGTGGGGGGACAGGGCTTAGGAGCGGGACTCCCTACGAGCAGTACTTC
CDR3: CASSGGTGLRSGTPYEQYF
size: NA
V: TRBV2
D: TRBD1
J: TRBJ2-7

DNA: TGCGCCAGCAGCTGGGGACTAGGCTGGTCAAACATTCAGTACTTC
CDR3: CASSWGLGWSNIQYF
size: NA
V: TRBV5-1
D: TRBD2
J: TRBJ2-4

DNA: TGCGCCAGCAGCTTGGAAGGGACAGGGGGGCAGCCCCAGCATTTT
CDR3: CASSLEGTGGQPQHF
size: NA
V: TRBV5-1
D: TRBD1
J: TRBJ1-5

DNA: TGCAGCGTCCGAAAGGGGGCTACGCCCTACGAGCAGTACTTC
CDR3: CSVRKGATPYEQYF
size: NA
V: TRBV29-1
D: TRBD1
J: TRBJ2-7

DNA: TGTGCCAGCTCCTTCTCGGCGGCACAAGAGACCCAGTACTTC
CDR3: CASSFSAAQETQYF
size: NA
V: TRBV6-5
D: NA
J: TRBJ2-5

DNA: TGTGCCAGTAGTTTCCCTAGCGGGATGAGGAATACGCAGTATTTT
CDR3: CASSFPSGMRNTQYF
size: NA
V: TRBV19
D: TRBD2
J: TRBJ2-3

DNA: TGTGCCAGCAGTGAACAAGGGGTTCGGGGGGAAAAACTGTTTTTT
CDR3: CASSEQGVRGEKLFF
size: NA
V: TRBV6-1
D: NA
J: TRBJ1-4

DNA: TGTGCCAGCAGTACGGTTAGTGGAAACACCATATATTTT
CDR3: CASSTVSGNTIYF
size: NA
V: TRBV6-1
D: NA
J: TRBJ1-3

DNA: TGTGCCAGCAGCCAGGGAGCGGGGGGGCGGGCAGATACGCAGTATTTT
CDR3: CASSQGAGGRADTQYF
size: NA
V: TRBV4-2
D: TRBD2
J: TRBJ2-3

DNA: TGTGCCAGCAGCCGCACTAGCGGGAGTGATACGCAGTATTTT
CDR3: CASSRTSGSDTQYF
size: NA
V: TRBV11-2
D: TRBD2
J: TRBJ2-3

DNA: TGTGCCAGCAATACTTCCTACGAGCAGTACTTC
CDR3: CASNTSYEQYF
size: few
V: TRBV27
D: NA
J: TRBJ2-7